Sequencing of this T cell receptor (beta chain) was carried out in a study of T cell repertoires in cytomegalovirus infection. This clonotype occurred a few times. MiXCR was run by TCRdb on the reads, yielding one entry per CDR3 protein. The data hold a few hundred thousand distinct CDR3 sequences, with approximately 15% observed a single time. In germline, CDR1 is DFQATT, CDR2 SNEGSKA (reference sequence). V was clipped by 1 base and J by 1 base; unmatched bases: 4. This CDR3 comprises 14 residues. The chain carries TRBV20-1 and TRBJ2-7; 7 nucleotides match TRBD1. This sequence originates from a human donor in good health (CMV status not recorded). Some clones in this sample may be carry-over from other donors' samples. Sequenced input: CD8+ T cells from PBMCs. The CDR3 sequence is CSARGRDSSYEQYF. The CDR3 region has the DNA TGCAGTGCTAGAGGACGGGACAGTTCCTACGAGCAGTACTTC.